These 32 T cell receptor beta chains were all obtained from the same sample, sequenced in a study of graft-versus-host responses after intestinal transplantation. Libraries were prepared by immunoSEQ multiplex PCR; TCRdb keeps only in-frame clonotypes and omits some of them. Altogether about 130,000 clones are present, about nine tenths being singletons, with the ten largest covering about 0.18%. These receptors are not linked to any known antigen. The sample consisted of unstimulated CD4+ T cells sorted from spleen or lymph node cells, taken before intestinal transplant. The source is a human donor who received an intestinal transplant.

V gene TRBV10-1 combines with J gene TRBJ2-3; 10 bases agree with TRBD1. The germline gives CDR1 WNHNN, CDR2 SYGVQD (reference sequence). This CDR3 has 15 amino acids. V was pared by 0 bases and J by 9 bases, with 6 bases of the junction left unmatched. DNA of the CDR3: TGCGCCAGCAGTGAGTCGACAGGGGGCCGGGAAACGCAGTATTTT. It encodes CASSESTGGRETQYF.

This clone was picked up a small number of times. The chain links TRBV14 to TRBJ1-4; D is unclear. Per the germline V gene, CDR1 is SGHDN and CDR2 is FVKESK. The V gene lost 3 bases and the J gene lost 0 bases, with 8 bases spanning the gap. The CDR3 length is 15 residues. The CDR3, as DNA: TGTGCCAGCAGCCAGGCTTTAGCAACTAATGAAAAACTGTTTTTT. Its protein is CASSQALATNEKLFF.

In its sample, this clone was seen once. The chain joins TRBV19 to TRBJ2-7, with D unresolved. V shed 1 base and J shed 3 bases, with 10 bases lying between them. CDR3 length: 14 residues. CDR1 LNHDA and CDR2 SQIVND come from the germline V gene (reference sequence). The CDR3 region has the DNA TGTGCCAGTAGTATAGCCCACGGATACTACGAGCAGTACTTC. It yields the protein CASSIAHGYYEQYF.

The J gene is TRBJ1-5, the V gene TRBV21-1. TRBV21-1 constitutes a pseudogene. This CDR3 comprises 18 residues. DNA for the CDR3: TGTGCCAGCAGCAAAGCGGGGGGGGGACCGAAGCTTGATCAGCCCCAGCATTTT. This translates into CASSKAGGGPKLDQPQHF.

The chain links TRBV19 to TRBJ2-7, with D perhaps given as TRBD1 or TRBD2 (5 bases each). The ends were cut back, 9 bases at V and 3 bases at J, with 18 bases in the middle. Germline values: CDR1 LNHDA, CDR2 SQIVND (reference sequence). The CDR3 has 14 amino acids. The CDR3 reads CASALRDAGYEQYF. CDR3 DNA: TGTGCCAGCGCCCTGAGGGACGCCGGCTACGAGCAGTACTTC.

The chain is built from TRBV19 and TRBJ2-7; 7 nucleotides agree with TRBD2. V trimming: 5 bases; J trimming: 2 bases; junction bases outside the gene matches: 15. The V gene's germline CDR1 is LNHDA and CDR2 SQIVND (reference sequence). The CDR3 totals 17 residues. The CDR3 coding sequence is TGTGCCAGTAGTCTCTCTAGCGGCCCCCTTCGACCCTACGAGCAGTACTTC. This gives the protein CASSLSSGPLRPYEQYF.

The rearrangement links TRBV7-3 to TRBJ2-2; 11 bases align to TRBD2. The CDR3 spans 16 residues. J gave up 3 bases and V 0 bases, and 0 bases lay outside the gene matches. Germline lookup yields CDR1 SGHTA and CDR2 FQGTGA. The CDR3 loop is CASSLTSGRDTGELFF. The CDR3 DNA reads TGTGCCAGCAGCTTAACTAGCGGGAGGGACACCGGGGAGCTGTTTTTT.

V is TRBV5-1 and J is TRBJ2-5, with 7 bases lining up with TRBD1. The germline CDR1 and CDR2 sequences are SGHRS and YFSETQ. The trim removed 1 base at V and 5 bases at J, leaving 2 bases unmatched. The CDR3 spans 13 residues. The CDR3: CASSLPQGETQYF. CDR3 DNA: TGCGCCAGCAGCTTGCCACAGGGGGAGACCCAGTACTTC.

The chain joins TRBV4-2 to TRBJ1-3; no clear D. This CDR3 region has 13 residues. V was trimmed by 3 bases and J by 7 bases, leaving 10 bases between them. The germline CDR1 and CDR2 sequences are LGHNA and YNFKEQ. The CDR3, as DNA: TGTGCCAGCAGCCAGCCCACGAGGAACACCATATATTTT. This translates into CASSQPTRNTIYF.

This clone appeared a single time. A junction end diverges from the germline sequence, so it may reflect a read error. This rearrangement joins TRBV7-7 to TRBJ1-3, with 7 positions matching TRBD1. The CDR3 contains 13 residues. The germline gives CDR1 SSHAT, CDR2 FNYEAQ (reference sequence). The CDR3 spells CASSLDRGNTIYF. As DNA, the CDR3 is TGTGCTAGCAGCCTGGACAGGGGAAACACCATATATTTT.

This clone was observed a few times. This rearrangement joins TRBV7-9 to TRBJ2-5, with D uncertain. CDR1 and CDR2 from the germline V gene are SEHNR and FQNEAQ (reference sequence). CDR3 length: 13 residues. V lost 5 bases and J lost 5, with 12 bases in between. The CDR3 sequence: CASSLSGWETQYF. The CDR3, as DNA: TGTGCCAGCAGCCTTTCCGGGTGGGAGACCCAGTACTTC. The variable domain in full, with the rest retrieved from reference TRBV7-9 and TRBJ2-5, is DTGVSQNPRHKITKRGQNVTFRCDPISEHNRLYWYRQTLGQGPEFLTYFQNEAQLEKSRLLSDRFSAERPKGSFSTLEIQRTEQGDSAMYLCASSLSGWETQYFGPGTRLLVL.

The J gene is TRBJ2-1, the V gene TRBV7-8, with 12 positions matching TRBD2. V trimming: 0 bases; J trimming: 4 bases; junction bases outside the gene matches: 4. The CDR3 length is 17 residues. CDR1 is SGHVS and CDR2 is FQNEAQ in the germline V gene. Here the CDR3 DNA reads TGTGCCAGCAGCTTAGCGACTAGCGGGGGACCATACAATGAGCAGTTCTTC. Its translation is CASSLATSGGPYNEQFF.

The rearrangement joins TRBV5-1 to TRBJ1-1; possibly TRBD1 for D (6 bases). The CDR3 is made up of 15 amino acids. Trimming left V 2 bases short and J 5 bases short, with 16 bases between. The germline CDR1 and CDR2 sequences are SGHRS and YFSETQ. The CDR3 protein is CASSLTQGTGTEAFF. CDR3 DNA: TGCGCCAGCAGCTTAACCCAGGGGACTGGGACTGAAGCTTTCTTT.

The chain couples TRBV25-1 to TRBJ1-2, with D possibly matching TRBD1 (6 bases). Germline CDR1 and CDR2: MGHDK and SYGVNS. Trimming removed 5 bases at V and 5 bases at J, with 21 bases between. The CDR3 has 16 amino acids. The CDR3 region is CASSPKAGGARYGYTF. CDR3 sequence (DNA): TGTGCCAGCAGTCCTAAGGCGGGGGGCGCGAGGTATGGCTACACCTTC.

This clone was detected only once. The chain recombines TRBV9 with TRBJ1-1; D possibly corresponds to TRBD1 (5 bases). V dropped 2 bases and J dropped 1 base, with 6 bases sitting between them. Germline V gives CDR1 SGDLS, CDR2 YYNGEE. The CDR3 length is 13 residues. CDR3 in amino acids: CASSVDRNTEAFF. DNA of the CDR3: TGTGCCAGCAGCGTTGACAGGAACACTGAAGCTTTCTTT.

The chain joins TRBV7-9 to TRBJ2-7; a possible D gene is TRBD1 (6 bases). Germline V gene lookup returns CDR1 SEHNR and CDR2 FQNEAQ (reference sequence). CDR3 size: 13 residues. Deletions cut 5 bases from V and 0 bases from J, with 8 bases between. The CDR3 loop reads CASSPRGSYEQYF. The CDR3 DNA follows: TGTGCCAGCAGCCCCAGGGGCTCCTACGAGCAGTACTTC.

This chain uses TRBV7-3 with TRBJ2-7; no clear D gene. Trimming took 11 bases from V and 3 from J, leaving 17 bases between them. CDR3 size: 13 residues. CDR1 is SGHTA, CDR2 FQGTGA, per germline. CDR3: CAAESPQHYEQYF. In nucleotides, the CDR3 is TGTGCCGCTGAGAGCCCACAGCACTACGAGCAGTACTTC.

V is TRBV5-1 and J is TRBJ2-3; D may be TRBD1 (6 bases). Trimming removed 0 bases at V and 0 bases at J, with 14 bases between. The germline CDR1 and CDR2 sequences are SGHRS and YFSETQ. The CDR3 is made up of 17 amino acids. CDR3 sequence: CASSLGIGTLSTDTQYF. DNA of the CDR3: TGCGCCAGCAGCTTGGGGATAGGGACACTCAGCACAGATACGCAGTATTTT.

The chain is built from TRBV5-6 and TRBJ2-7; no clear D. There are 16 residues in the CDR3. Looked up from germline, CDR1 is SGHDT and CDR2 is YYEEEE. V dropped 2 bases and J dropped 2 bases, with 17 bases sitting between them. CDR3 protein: CASSFFLPRSTYEQYF. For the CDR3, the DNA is TGTGCCAGCAGCTTCTTCCTCCCAAGGAGTACCTACGAGCAGTACTTC.

The CDR3 sequence is CASRGGEAWYNEQFF. In DNA form, the CDR3 reads TGTGCCAGCAGGGGGGGAGAAGCCTGGTACAATGAGCAGTTCTTC. The chain links TRBV27 to TRBJ2-1, with D possibly TRBD2 on 6 matching bases. The germline V gene has CDR1 MNHEY and CDR2 SMNVEV (reference sequence). This CDR3 is 15 amino acids long. Trimming pared 6 bases from V and 4 bases from J, leaving 16 bases between.

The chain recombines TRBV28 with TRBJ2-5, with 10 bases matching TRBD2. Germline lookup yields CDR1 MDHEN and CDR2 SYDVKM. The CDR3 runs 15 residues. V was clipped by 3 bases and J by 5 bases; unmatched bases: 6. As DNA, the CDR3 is TGTGCCAGCAGTTTGGTGAGCGGGAGGGTTGAGACCCAGTACTTC. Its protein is CASSLVSGRVETQYF.

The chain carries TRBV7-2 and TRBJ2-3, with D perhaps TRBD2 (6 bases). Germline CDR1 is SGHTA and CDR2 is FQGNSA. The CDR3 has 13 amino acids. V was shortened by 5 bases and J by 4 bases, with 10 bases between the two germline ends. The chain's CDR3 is CASSQGLPDTQYF. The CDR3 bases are TGTGCCAGCAGCCAAGGACTACCAGATACGCAGTATTTT. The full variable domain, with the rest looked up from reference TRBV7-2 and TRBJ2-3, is GAGVSQSPSNKVTEKGKDVELRCDPISGHTALYWYRQSLGQGLEFLIYFQGNSAPDKSGLPSDRFSAERTGGSVSTLTIQRTQQEDSAVYLCASSQGLPDTQYFGPGTRLTVL.

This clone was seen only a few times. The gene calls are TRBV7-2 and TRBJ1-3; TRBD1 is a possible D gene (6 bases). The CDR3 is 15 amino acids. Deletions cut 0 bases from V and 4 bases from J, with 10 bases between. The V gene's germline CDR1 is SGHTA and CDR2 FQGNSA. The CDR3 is CASSLAQGLGNTIYF. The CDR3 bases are TGTGCCAGCAGCTTAGCACAGGGTTTAGGAAACACCATATATTTT.

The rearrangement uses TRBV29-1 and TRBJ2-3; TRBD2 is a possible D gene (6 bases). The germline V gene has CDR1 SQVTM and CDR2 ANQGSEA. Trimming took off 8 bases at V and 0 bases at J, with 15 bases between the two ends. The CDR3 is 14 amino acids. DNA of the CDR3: TGCAGCTTCTCTGTTAGCGGTAGCACAGATACGCAGTATTTT. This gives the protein CSFSVSGSTDTQYF.

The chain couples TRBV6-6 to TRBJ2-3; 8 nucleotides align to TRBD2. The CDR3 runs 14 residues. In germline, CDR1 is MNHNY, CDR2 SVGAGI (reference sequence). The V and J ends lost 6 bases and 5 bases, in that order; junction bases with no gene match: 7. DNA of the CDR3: TGTGCCAGCAGGGTGGGACTAGAGGGAGATACGCAGTATTTT. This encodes CASRVGLEGDTQYF.

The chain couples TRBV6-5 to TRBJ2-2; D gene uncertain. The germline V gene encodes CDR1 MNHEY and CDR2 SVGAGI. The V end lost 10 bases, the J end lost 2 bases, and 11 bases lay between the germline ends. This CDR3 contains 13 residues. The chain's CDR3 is CATTADNTGELFF. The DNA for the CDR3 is TGTGCCACCACAGCAGATAACACCGGGGAGCTGTTTTTT.

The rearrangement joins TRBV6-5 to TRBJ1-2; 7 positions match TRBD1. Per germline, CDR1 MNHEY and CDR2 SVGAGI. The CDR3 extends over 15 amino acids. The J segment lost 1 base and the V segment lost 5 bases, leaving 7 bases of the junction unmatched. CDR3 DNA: TGTGCCAGCAGTCCCCGGGACAGAAATAACTATGGCTACACCTTC. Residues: CASSPRDRNNYGYTF.

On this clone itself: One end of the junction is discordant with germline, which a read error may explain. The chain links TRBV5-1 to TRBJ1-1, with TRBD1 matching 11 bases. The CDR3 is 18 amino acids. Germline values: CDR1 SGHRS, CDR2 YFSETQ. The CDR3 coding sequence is TGCGCCAGCAGCTCCCCCGGACAGGGGGCTCTTGGGAACACTGAAGCTCTCTTT. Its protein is CASSSPGQGALGNTEALF.

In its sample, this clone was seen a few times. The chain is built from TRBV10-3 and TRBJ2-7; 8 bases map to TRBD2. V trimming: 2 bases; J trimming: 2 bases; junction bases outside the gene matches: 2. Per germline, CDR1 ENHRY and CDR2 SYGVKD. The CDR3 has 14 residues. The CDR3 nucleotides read TGTGCCATCAGTGAGGCTAGCGGGCCCTACGAGCAGTACTTC. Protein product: CAISEASGPYEQYF.

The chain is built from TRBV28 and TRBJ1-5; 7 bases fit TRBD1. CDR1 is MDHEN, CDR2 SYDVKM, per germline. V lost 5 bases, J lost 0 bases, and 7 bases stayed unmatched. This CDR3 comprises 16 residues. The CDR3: CASSLPGTASNQPQHF. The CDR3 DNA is TGTGCCAGCAGTCTTCCGGGGACAGCTAGCAATCAGCCCCAGCATTTT.

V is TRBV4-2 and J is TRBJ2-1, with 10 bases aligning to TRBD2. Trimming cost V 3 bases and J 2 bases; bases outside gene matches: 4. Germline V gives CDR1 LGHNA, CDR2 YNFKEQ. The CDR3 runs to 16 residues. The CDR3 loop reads CASSHQAGGPYNEQFF. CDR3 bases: TGTGCCAGCAGCCACCAAGCGGGAGGGCCCTACAATGAGCAGTTCTTC.

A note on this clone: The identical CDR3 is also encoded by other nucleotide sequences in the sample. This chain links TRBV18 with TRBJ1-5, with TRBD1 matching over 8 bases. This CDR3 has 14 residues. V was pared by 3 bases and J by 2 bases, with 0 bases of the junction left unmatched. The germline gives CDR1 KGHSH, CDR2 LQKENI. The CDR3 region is CASSPGQGNQPQHF. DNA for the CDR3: TGTGCCAGCTCACCGGGACAGGGCAATCAGCCCCAGCATTTT.